Sequencing of this T cell receptor (beta chain) was carried out in a study of metastatic and nonmetastatic thyroid tumors. No treatment had been given to any patient before thyroid surgery. Per germline, CDR1 MDHEN and CDR2 SYDVKM. The trim removed 5 bases at V and 5 bases at J, leaving 5 bases unmatched. The CDR3 has 15 amino acids. In its sample, this clone is medium-sized. TCRdb re-called clones from the PCR reads using MiXCR. The data show 20,000 to 30,000 clones, approximately 21% seen once. Sequenced material: blood. The chain carries TRBV28 and TRBJ2-2; 10 nucleotides line up with TRBD1. This TCR was recovered from a male donor with papillary thyroid cancer or a benign thyroid nodule (not recorded which). Some clones in this sample may be carry-over from other donors' samples. The CDR3 sequence: CASSIRQGATGELFF. In DNA, the CDR3 is TGTGCCAGCAGTATCCGACAGGGGGCAACCGGGGAGCTGTTTTTT.